The source of this TCR beta chain is a study of control samples from healthy donors and cancer patients. J was trimmed by 6 bases and V by 1 base; bases with no gene match: 8. The CDR3 has 16 residues. The germline gives CDR1 SGHNT, CDR2 YYREEE (reference sequence). Some clones are missing from TCRdb's copy, which holds only in-frame ones; the method was immunoSEQ multiplex PCR. The table has about 140,000 clones, 90% to 95% seen once; the top ten hold around 13%. This receptor was obtained from a man between 40 and 49 years old in good health. Sequencing was carried out using blood. The J gene is TRBJ2-1, the V gene TRBV5-4; 9 bases align to TRBD1. CDR3 sequence reads: CASSLKGQGPLNEQFF. The CDR3 nucleotides read TGTGCCAGCAGCTTGAAGGGACAGGGTCCCCTCAATGAGCAGTTCTTC. The full variable domain, in which reference TRBV5-4 and TRBJ2-1 provide the parts outside the CDR3, is ETGVTQSPTHLIKTRGQQVTLRCSSQSGHNTVSWYQQALGQGPQFIFQYYREEENGRGNFPPRFSGLQFPNYSSELNVNALELDDSALYLCASSLKGQGPLNEQFFGPGTRLTVL.